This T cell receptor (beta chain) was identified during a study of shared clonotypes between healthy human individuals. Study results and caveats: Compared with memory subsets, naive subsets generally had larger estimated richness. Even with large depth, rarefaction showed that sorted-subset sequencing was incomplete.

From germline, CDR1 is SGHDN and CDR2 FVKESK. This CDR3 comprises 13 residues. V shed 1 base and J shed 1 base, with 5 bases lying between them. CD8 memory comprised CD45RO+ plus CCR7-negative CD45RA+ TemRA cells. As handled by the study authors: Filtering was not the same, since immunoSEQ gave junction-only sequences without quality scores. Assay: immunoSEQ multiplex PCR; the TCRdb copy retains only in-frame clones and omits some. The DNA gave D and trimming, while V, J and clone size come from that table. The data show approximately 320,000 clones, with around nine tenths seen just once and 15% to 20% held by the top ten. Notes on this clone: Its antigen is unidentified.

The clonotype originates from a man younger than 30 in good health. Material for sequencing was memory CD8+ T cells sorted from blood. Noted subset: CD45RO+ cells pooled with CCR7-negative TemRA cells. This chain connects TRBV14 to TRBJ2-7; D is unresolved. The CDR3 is CASSQVMSYEQYF. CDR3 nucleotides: TGTGCCAGCAGCCAAGTAATGTCCTACGAGCAGTACTTC.